A few counts support the clone carrying this TCR beta chain. Its antigen is currently unknown. The data were taken from a study of T cells after yellow fever vaccination. On the study more broadly: Fractions of limited cellularity were prepared by means of SMART-Seq v4 Ultra Low Input. The study, taken as a whole, reports: Most clones from primary vaccination were detected again post-booster (roughly 95% CD4, around 88% CD8).

The TCR cDNA carried a universal primer site and UMIs from 5'RACE template switching. TCRdb independently ran MiXCR on the 5' RACE reads; one entry per CDR3 protein. Among a few hundred thousand distinct CDR3 sequences, roughly 19% were seen once, and the ten largest hold roughly an eighth. Germline-derived CDR1 and CDR2 are SGHAT and FQNNGV. The junction had 17 bases not matched to a gene; V was cut back by 9 bases and J by 8 bases. The CDR3 runs 15 residues. Source: PBMCs, taken 15 days after the yellow fever booster vaccination. V and J are TRBV11-2 and TRBJ2-3, with TRBD2 identical over 7 bases. This clonotype originated in a man aged 30-40 years who received the YFV17D yellow fever vaccine. The CDR3 bases are TGTGCCAGTAGCATTGCGGGGCGGGAGTGGGGTACGCAGTATTTT. Translated: CASSIAGREWGTQYF.